This TCR beta chain was retrieved from a study of post-analysis software for immune sequencing data. General study results and limits: Controls significantly exceeded multiple sclerosis patients in normalized Chao1 diversity. A few TRBV segments appeared more often in patients than in controls, and TRBV5-6, TRBV5-1 and TRBV20-1 were among these.

Every TCR beta cDNA library bore unique molecular identifiers. TCRdb called the PCR reads again in MiXCR, with one record for every CDR3 protein. The sample holds roughly 200,000 distinct CDR3 sequences, around 30% seen once. This clonotype was observed many times. Its antigen is not identified. CDR1 is MNHEY, CDR2 SMNVEV, per germline (reference sequence). The CDR3 runs 12 residues. V lost 7 bases and J lost 3, with 8 bases in between. The sequence came from a girl aged 2-17 years with multiple sclerosis. The V gene is TRBV27, the J gene TRBJ2-3; D gene uncertain. Sequenced sample: blood. The DNA for the CDR3 is TGTGCCAGCAAGGAAACGACAGATACGCAGTATTTT. Its protein is CASKETTDTQYF.